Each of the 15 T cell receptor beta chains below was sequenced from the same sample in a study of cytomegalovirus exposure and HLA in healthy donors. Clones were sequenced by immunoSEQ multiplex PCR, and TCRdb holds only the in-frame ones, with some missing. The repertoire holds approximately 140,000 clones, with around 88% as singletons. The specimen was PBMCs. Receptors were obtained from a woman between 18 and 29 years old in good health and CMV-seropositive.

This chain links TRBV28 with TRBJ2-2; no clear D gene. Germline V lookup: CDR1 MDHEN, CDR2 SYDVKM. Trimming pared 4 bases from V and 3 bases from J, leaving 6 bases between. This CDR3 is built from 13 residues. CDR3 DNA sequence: TGTGCCAGCAGTTCCCCCTACACCGGGGAGCTGTTTTTT. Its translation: CASSSPYTGELFF.

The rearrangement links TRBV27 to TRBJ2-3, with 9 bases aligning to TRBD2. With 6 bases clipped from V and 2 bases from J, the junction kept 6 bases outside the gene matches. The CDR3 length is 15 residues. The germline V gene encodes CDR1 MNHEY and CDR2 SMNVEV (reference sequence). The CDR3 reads CASSLSGRFTDTQYF. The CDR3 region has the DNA TGTGCCAGCAGCCTTAGCGGGAGATTCACAGATACGCAGTATTTT.

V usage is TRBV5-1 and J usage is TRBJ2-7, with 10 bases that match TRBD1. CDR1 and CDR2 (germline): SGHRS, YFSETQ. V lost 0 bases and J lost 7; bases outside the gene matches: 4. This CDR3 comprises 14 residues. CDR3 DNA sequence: TGCGCCAGCAGCTTGGGACAGGGGGCCTTTGAGCAGTACTTC. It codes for CASSLGQGAFEQYF.

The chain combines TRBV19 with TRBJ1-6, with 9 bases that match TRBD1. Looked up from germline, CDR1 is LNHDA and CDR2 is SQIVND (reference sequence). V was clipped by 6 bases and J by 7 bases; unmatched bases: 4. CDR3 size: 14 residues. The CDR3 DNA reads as TGTGCCAGTAGATGGGACAGGGCCAATTCACCCCTCCACTTT. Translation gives CASRWDRANSPLHF.

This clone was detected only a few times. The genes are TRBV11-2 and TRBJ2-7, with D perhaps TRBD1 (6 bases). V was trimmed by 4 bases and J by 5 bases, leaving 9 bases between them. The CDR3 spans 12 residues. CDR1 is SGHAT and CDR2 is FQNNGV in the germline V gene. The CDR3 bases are TGTGCCAGCAGCTCAACAGGGAACGAGCAGTACTTC. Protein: CASSSTGNEQYF.

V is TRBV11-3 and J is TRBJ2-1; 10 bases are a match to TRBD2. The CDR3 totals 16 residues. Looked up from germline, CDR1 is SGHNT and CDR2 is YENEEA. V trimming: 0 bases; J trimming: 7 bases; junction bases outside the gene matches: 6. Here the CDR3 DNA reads TGTGCCAGCAGCTTAGACGGGACTAGCGTTTGGAATGAGCAGTTCTTC. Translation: CASSLDGTSVWNEQFF.

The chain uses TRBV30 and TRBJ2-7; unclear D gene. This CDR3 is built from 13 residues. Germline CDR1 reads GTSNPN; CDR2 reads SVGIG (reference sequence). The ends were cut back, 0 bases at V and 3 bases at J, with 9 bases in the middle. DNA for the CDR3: TGTGCCTGGAGTGTCCCCAGGTTCTACGAGCAGTACTTC. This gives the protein CAWSVPRFYEQYF.

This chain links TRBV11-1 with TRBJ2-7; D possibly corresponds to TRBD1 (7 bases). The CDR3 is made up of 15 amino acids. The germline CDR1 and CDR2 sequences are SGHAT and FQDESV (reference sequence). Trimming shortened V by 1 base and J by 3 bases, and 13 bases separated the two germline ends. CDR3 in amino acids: CASSLGGDSHYEQYF. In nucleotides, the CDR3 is TGTGCCAGCAGCTTAGGGGGGGACAGCCACTACGAGCAGTACTTC.

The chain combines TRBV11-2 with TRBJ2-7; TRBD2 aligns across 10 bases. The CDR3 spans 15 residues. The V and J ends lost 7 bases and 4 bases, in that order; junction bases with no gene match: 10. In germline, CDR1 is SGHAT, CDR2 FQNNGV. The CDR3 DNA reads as TGTGCCAGCAAATTCCTAGCGGGAGTACGTTACGAGCAGTACTTC. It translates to CASKFLAGVRYEQYF.

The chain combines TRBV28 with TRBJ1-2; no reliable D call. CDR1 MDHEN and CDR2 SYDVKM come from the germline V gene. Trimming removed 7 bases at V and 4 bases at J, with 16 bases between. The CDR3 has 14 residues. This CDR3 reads CASKFGGSTYGYTF. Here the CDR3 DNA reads TGTGCCAGCAAGTTCGGAGGCAGTACCTATGGCTACACCTTC.

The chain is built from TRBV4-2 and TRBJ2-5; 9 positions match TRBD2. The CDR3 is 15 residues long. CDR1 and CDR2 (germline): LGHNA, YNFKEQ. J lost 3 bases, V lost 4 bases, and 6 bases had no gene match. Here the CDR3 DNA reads TGTGCCAGCAGCCGGACCGGGACTAGCAAAGAGACCCAGTACTTC. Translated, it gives CASSRTGTSKETQYF.

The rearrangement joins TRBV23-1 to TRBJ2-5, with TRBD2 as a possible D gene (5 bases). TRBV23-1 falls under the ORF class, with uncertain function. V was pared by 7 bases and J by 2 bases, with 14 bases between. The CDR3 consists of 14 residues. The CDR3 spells CASIPGVWQETQYF. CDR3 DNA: TGCGCCAGCATCCCCGGGGTCTGGCAAGAGACCCAGTACTTC.

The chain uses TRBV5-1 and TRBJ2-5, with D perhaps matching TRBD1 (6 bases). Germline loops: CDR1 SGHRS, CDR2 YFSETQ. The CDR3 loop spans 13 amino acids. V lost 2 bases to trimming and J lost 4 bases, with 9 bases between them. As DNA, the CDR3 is TGCGCCAGCAGCTTCTTAGGGGGAGAGACCCAGTACTTC. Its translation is CASSFLGGETQYF.

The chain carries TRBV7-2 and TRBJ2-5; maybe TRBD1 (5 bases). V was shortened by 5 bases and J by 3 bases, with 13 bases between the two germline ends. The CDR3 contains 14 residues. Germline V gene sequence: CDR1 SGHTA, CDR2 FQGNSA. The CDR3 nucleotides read TGTGCCAGCAGCATAAGACAGCGCGAAGAGACCCAGTACTTC. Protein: CASSIRQREETQYF.

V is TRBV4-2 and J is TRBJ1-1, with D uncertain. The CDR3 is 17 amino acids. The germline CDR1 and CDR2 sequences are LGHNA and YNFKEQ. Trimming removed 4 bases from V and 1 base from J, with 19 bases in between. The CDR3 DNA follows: TGTGCCAGCAGCCTCGGTGCGGGGAGGGCCGAGAACACTGAAGCTTTCTTT. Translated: CASSLGAGRAENTEAFF.